This T cell receptor (beta chain) was sequenced for a study of monozygotic twins with inflammatory bowel disease. Template switching added UMIs carrying a 6-nucleotide sample barcode. TCRdb re-called the 5' RACE reads and catalogs CDR3 proteins one per entry, DNA excluded. This sample carries around 410,000 distinct CDR3 sequences, with around 2.4% going to the ten biggest clones. Study-wide results and limits: For IBD patients, clonotypes shared with others were fewer than for healthy twins, especially with disease activity.

Points on this clonotype: The target antigen is unknown.

Researchers collected over 2 ml of blood per donor. The CDR3 loop spans 17 amino acids. The V gene's germline CDR1 is LNHNV and CDR2 YYDKDF (reference sequence). The V call is TRBV15, the J call TRBJ1-3. This receptor was identified in a human donor with ulcerative colitis or Crohn's disease, or a healthy co-twin of an affected twin (not recorded which). Material for sequencing was blood. The CDR3: CATSRDKILVSGNTIYF. The full variable domain, its missing parts supplied by reference TRBV15 and TRBJ1-3, is DAMVIQNPRYQVTQFGKPVTLSCSQTLNHNVMYWYQQKSSQAPKLLFHYYDKDFNNEADTPDNFQSRRPNTSFCFLDIRSPGLGDTAMYLCATSRDKILVSGNTIYFGEGSWLTVV.